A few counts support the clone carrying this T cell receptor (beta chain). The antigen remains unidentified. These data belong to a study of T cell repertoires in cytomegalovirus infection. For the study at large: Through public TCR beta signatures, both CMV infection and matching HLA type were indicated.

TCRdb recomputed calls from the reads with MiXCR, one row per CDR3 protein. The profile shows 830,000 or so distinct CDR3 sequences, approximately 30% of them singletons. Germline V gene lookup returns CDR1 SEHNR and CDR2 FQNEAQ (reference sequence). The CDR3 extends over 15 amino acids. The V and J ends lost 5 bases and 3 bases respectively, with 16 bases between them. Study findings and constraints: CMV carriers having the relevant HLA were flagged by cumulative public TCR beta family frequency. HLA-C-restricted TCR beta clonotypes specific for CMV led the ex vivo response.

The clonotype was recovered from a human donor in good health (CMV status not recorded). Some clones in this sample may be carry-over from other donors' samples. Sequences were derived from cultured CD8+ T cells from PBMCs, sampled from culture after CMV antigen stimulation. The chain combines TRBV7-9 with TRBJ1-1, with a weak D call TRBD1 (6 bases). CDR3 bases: TGTGCCAGCAGCCCCGGGGATCAGGGGTACACTGAAGCTTTCTTT. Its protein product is CASSPGDQGYTEAFF. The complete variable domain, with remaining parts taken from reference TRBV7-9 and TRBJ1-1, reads DTGVSQNPRHKITKRGQNVTFRCDPISEHNRLYWYRQTLGQGPEFLTYFQNEAQLEKSRLLSDRFSAERPKGSFSTLEIQRTEQGDSAMYLCASSPGDQGYTEAFFGQGTRLTVV.